A selection of T cell receptor beta chains follows, all from one sample in a study of blood T cell repertoires in COVID-19. Data came from immunoSEQ multiplex PCR; TCRdb stores just in-frame clones and leaves some out. Of about 250,000 clones listed, approximately 89% are singletons. Sequencing was done on a sample of PBMCs or T cells enriched from blood (not recorded which). The source is a woman in her 40s who had been exposed to COVID-19. Both conserved end residues are part of each CDR3. The D gene is left open where the match is weak. Some rows mark clone size as missing; the rest say once, few, many or name a class of expanded clone.

CDR3nt: TGTGCCAGCAGTCAAACTACCGGGTCTCGCTATGGCTACACCTTC; CDR3aa: CASSQTTGSRYGYTF; v_gene: TRBV5-6; abundance: .; len: 15; j_gene: TRBJ1-2; d_gene: .
CDR3nt: TGTGCCAGCAGCTTAGTTTCCGGGGGAACGGGCTATGGCTACACCTTC; CDR3aa: CASSLVSGGTGYGYTF; v_gene: TRBV11-1; abundance: .; len: 16; j_gene: TRBJ1-2; d_gene: .
CDR3nt: TGTGCCAGCAGTTACTCTTTAGCGGACGAGCAGTACTTC; CDR3aa: CASSYSLADEQYF; v_gene: TRBV6-6; abundance: .; len: 13; j_gene: TRBJ2-7; d_gene: .
CDR3nt: TGTGCCAGCACCCCGGACAGGCGGACTGAAGCTTTCTTT; CDR3aa: CASTPDRRTEAFF; v_gene: TRBV25-1; abundance: .; len: 13; j_gene: TRBJ1-1; d_gene: TRBD1
CDR3nt: TGTGCCAGCAGTTCAGGGCAGAACAATGAGCAGTTCTTC; CDR3aa: CASSSGQNNEQFF; v_gene: TRBV6-2/TRBV6-3; abundance: few; len: 13; j_gene: TRBJ2-1; d_gene: .
CDR3nt: TGTGCCAGCAGCGAGGGACAGGGCGATCAGCCCCAGCATTTT; CDR3aa: CASSEGQGDQPQHF; v_gene: TRBV5-5; abundance: once; len: 14; j_gene: TRBJ1-5; d_gene: TRBD1
CDR3nt: TGTGCCAGCAGCTTAGTCGACAGGGGGAATGAAAAACTGTTTTTT; CDR3aa: CASSLVDRGNEKLFF; v_gene: TRBV7-8; abundance: .; len: 15; j_gene: TRBJ1-4; d_gene: TRBD1
CDR3nt: TGTGCCAGCAGCCCGATGGGGCAGACAGTCATTCAGTACTTC; CDR3aa: CASSPMGQTVIQYF; v_gene: TRBV7-8; abundance: .; len: 14; j_gene: TRBJ2-4; d_gene: .
CDR3nt: TGTGCCAGTAGGGGGACAGGGGGCGTCGGGGAGCTGTTTTTT; CDR3aa: CASRGTGGVGELFF; v_gene: TRBV19; abundance: .; len: 14; j_gene: TRBJ2-2; d_gene: TRBD1
CDR3nt: TGTGCCATCAGTGAGTCGAAGGGCGCGGGAGAGACCCAGTACTTC; CDR3aa: CAISESKGAGETQYF; v_gene: TRBV10-3; abundance: .; len: 15; j_gene: TRBJ2-5; d_gene: .
CDR3nt: TGTGCCAGCAGTTCCAAGGACAGGGGCGCTGGAGGCTACACCTTC; CDR3aa: CASSSKDRGAGGYTF; v_gene: TRBV6-5; abundance: .; len: 15; j_gene: TRBJ1-2; d_gene: TRBD1